Listed below are T cell receptor beta chains from one sample, sequenced in a study of cytomegalovirus exposure and HLA in healthy donors. TCRdb's copy holds only in-frame clones and misses some; the assay was immunoSEQ multiplex PCR. The sample lists roughly 110,000 clones; about 81% were seen once. Sequences were obtained from PBMCs. These receptor sequences come from a male donor in good health and CMV-seropositive. Each CDR3 is given with its conserved first and last residue. Fields, in order: V gene, J gene, clone size, D gene, CDR3 DNA, CDR3 protein. The D gene is left open where the match is weak. The size of a clone is reported for some rows only, either as once, few or many, or as a class for expanded clones.

V: TRBV18; J: TRBJ2-1; size: -; D: TRBD2; DNA: TGTGCCAGCTCACGGGCAGCGGGGGGCCGCTCCTACAATGAGCAGTTCTTC; CDR3: CASSRAAGGRSYNEQFF
V: TRBV5-5; J: TRBJ2-7; size: -; D: TRBD2; DNA: TGTGCCAGCAGCGACACCGGGACTACCCTCTACGAGCAGTACTTC; CDR3: CASSDTGTTLYEQYF
V: TRBV28; J: TRBJ2-3; size: -; D: TRBD2; DNA: TGTGCCAGCAGCCCGGGAGGAAGGACAGATACGCAGTATTTT; CDR3: CASSPGGRTDTQYF
V: TRBV5-1; J: TRBJ1-2; size: -; D: TRBD1; DNA: TGCGCCAGCAGCTTTGACAGGGAGGATGGCTACACCTTC; CDR3: CASSFDREDGYTF
V: TRBV5-1; J: TRBJ2-7; size: -; D: -; DNA: TGCGCCAGCAGCTTTTCGACAGGCTCCTACGAGCAGTACTTC; CDR3: CASSFSTGSYEQYF
V: TRBV4-1; J: TRBJ2-7; size: once; D: TRBD1; DNA: TGCGCCAGCAGCCAAGATCCACAGGGGGCGCGGTACGAGCAGTACTTC; CDR3: CASSQDPQGARYEQYF
V: TRBV7-9; J: TRBJ2-7; size: few; D: TRBD1; DNA: TGTTCCAGCAGCTCAAGGACAGGACAGGTCATTTTC; CDR3: CSSSSRTGQVIF
V: TRBV4-2; J: TRBJ2-7; size: -; D: -; DNA: TGTGCCAGCAGCCAAGCGGCCCCGGGGGACTTGCAATACGAGCAGTACTTC; CDR3: CASSQAAPGDLQYEQYF
V: TRBV29-1; J: TRBJ2-3; size: -; D: TRBD2; DNA: TGCAGCGTTGGTCGGACTAGCGGGAGGGGACCAGATACGCAGTATTTT; CDR3: CSVGRTSGRGPDTQYF
V: TRBV9; J: TRBJ1-2; size: -; D: -; DNA: TGTGCCAGCAGCGTAAGGGGCTCTGGCTACACCTTC; CDR3: CASSVRGSGYTF
V: TRBV6-6; J: TRBJ1-3; size: -; D: -; DNA: TGTGCCAGCAGTAGCCCAGGGAGGGGAGACACCATATATTTT; CDR3: CASSSPGRGDTIYF
V: TRBV5-6; J: TRBJ2-7; size: -; D: TRBD2; DNA: TGTGCCAGCAGCACTAGGGCTAGCGGGGGGGCTTATGAGCAGTACTTC; CDR3: CASSTRASGGAYEQYF
V: TRBV18; J: TRBJ2-5; size: -; D: TRBD1; DNA: TGTGCCAGCTCACCACAGGGACAGACCTTCCAAGAGACCCAGTACTTC; CDR3: CASSPQGQTFQETQYF
V: TRBV9; J: TRBJ2-3; size: -; D: TRBD2; DNA: TGTGCCAGCAGCGGCGGGACTATATACACAGATACGCAGTATTTT; CDR3: CASSGGTIYTDTQYF
V: TRBV28; J: TRBJ2-3; size: -; D: TRBD2; DNA: TGTGCCAGCAGTCCCTTGACTAGCGGTGACCGCACAGATACGCAGTATTTT; CDR3: CASSPLTSGDRTDTQYF
V: TRBV7-3; J: TRBJ2-1; size: -; D: TRBD1; DNA: TGTGCCAGCAGCTCCTTAACGGGACAGGCCTACAATGAGCAGTTCTTC; CDR3: CASSSLTGQAYNEQFF
V: TRBV7-2; J: TRBJ2-1; size: -; D: TRBD1; DNA: TGTGCCAGCAGCTGGGGACAGGGACCCTACAATGAGCAGTTCTTC; CDR3: CASSWGQGPYNEQFF
V: TRBV28; J: TRBJ2-6; size: -; D: -; DNA: TGTGCCAGCAGTCGGACATCACCCTCTGGGGCCAACGTCCTGACTTTC; CDR3: CASSRTSPSGANVLTF
V: TRBV15; J: TRBJ2-6; size: few; D: TRBD1; DNA: TGTGCCACCAGCAGGGGGACAGGGGACGGGGCCAACGTCCTGACTTTC; CDR3: CATSRGTGDGANVLTF
V: TRBV19; J: TRBJ2-4; size: -; D: TRBD1; DNA: TGTGCCAGTAGTCCCTACCCCGGGACAGCAAAAAACATTCAGTACTTC; CDR3: CASSPYPGTAKNIQYF
V: TRBV28; J: TRBJ2-2; size: -; D: TRBD1; DNA: TGTGCCAGCAGTCCTCCGGGACAGGGTTCAAATTGGGACACCGGGGAGCTGTTTTTT; CDR3: CASSPPGQGSNWDTGELFF
V: TRBV4-1; J: TRBJ2-1; size: -; D: TRBD2; DNA: TGCGCCAGCAGCCCCTCCGGGACTAGCGACATATACAATGAGCAGTTCTTC; CDR3: CASSPSGTSDIYNEQFF